The text below deals with one T cell receptor (beta chain). Germline V gives CDR1 SEHNR, CDR2 FQNEAQ (reference sequence). CDR3 length: 14 residues. Trimming at V came to 5 bases and at J to 5 bases, leaving 5 bases not matched to a gene. This entry belongs to a study of control samples from healthy donors and cancer patients. Profiling relied on immunoSEQ multiplex PCR, and the TCRdb table lists in-frame clones only, not all of them. The sample consists of about 120,000 clones, approximately 93% of them appearing once. This chain connects TRBV7-9 to TRBJ2-1, with 8 bases lining up with TRBD1. The source is a man aged 30 to 45 in good health. Input material: blood. The CDR3 DNA reads as TGTGCCAGCAGCCCCCAGGGGGCCGACAATGAGCAGTTCTTC. Its protein is CASSPQGADNEQFF.